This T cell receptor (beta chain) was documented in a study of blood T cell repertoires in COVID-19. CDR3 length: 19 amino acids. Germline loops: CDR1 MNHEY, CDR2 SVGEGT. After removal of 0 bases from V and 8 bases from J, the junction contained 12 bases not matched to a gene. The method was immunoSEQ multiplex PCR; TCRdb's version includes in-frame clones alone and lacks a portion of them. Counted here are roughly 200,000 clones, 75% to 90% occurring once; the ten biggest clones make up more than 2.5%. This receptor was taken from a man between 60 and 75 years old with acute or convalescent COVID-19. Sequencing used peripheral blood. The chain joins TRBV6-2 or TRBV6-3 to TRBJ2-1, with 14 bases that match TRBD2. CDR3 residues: CASSYSMQSGTSGSDEQFF. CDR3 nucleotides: TGTGCCAGCAGTTACTCGATGCAATCCGGGACTAGCGGGAGTGATGAGCAGTTCTTC.